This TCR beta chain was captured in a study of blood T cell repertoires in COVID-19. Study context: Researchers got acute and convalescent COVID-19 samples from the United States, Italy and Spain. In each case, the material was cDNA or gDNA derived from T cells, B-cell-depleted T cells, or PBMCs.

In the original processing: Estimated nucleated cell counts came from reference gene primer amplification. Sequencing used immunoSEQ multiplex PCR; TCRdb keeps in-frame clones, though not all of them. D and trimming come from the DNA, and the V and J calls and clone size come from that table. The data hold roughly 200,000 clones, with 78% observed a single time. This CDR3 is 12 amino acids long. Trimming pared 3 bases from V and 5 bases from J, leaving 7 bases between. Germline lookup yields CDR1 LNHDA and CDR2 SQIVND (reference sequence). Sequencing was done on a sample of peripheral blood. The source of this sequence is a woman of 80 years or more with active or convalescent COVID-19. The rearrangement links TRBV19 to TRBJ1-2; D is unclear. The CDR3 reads CASSIGRYGYTF. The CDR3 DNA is TGTGCCAGTAGTATCGGGAGATATGGCTACACCTTC.